The sequence of this TCR beta chain was determined in a study of graft-versus-host responses after intestinal transplantation. On the study more broadly: Recipients obtained multivisceral, liver-intestinal, or isolated intestinal transplants. Anti-thymocyte globulin induction, then tacrolimus and steroids for two to four years, went to all recipients.

Whole-study findings and limits: Early post-transplant HvG declines showed an association with peak circulating GvH clone levels. GvH clones detected in recipient marrow included some appearing first in ileum or blood.

The assay was immunoSEQ multiplex PCR, and TCRdb's table has in-frame clones only and misses some. The table shows some 90,000 clones, with roughly 89% occurring only once. On this clone: What it recognizes is unknown.

This clonotype originated in a human donor who received an intestinal transplant. Material: unstimulated CD4+ T cells sorted from spleen or lymph node cells, obtained before intestinal transplant.

The DNA for the CDR3 is TGTGCCTGGAGTCCAGGGGTGGGCTATGGCTACACCTTC. Its protein product is CAWSPGVGYGYTF. The chain is built from TRBV30 and TRBJ1-2; D is perhaps TRBD1 (6 bases). The germline V and J ends were trimmed by 2 bases and 4 bases, with 11 bases remaining between them. CDR1 is GTSNPN and CDR2 is SVGIG in the germline V gene (reference sequence). The length of the CDR3 is 13 residues.